This TCR beta chain was captured by sequencing in a study of T cells in narcolepsy. Overall study findings and caveats: Healthy controls reportedly lacked the autoreactive clonotypes serially found in patients' blood.

Only in-frame clones appear in the TCRdb table, and some are missing; sequencing was by immunoSEQ multiplex PCR. Among over 7,500 clones, about 61% were seen once, and the ten largest hold about a fifth. Turning to this clone: Its antigen is not known.

Sequencing input: CD45RA- memory CD8+ T cells from PBMCs. The sequence came from a human donor with narcolepsy.

For the CDR3, the DNA is TGCGCCAGCAGCCAAGGTCATGACAGTCACTCCTACAATGAGCAGTTCTTC. It codes for CASSQGHDSHSYNEQFF. The chain links TRBV4-1 to TRBJ2-1, with D tentatively TRBD1 (5 bases). This CDR3 has 17 amino acids. Germline loops: CDR1 MGHRA, CDR2 YSYEKL. Trimming shortened V by 1 base and J by 0 bases, and 13 bases separated the two germline ends.